The entry below describes one T cell receptor (beta chain). The data stem from a study of technical replicates of blood from four donors. TCRdb's table, derived via immunoSEQ multiplex PCR, lists solely in-frame clones and lacks some. The sample includes about 66,000 clones, roughly 88% of them seen just once. Trimming removed 6 bases from V and 6 bases from J; junction bases left unmatched: 10. Germline V gene data show CDR1 as SGHVS and CDR2 as FNYEAQ. The CDR3 loop spans 14 amino acids. The J gene is TRBJ2-7, the V gene TRBV7-6, with 8 bases lining up with TRBD1. This receptor was identified in a human donor in good health. Some clones in this sample may be carry-over from other donors' samples. The sequenced sample consisted of PBMCs. CDR3 amino acids: CASSVSGGSREQYF. The CDR3 DNA reads TGTGCCAGCAGTGTGTCAGGGGGCTCACGCGAGCAGTACTTC. Filled out from reference TRBV7-6 and TRBJ2-7, the complete variable domain reads GAGVSQSPRYKVTKRGQDVALRCDPISGHVSLYWYRQALGQGPEFLTYFNYEAQQDKSGLPNDRFSAERPEGSISTLTIQRTEQRDSAMYRCASSVSGGSREQYFGPGTRLTVT.